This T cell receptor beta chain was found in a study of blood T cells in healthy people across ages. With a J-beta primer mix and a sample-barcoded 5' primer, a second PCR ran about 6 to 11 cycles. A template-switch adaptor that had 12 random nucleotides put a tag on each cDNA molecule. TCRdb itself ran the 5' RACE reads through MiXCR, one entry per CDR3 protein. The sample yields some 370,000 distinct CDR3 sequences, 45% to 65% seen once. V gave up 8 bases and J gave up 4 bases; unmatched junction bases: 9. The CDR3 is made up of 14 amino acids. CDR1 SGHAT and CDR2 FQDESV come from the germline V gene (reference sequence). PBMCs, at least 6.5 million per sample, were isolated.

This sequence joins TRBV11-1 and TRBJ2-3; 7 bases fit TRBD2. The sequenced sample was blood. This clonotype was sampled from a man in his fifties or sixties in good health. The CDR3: CASGAGRGADTQYF. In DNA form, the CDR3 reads TGTGCCAGCGGCGCGGGACGGGGGGCAGATACGCAGTATTTT.